This entry lists 4 T cell receptor beta chains sequenced from one sample in a study of cytomegalovirus exposure and HLA in healthy donors. PCR employed 60 Vbeta and 13 Jbeta primers. The repertoire was sequenced with immunoSEQ multiplex PCR; TCRdb's copy has only in-frame clones and lacks some. In the table there are around 99,000 clones, around 86% of which are singletons. What was sequenced was PBMCs. These receptors all come from a woman aged 25 to 39 in good health and CMV-seronegative.

The V gene is TRBV6-5, the J gene TRBJ1-1; possibly TRBD1 for D (6 bases). Between the trimmed V and J ends, which lost 4 bases and 1 base, there was a span of 13 bases. The CDR3 loop spans 15 amino acids. Germline V gene data show CDR1 as MNHEY and CDR2 as SVGAGI. The CDR3 region has the DNA TGTGCCAGCAGTTCGGGTAGGGGGGGGAACACTGAAGCTTTCTTT. Protein product: CASSSGRGGNTEAFF.

This clone occurred once. The V gene is TRBV5-8, the J gene TRBJ2-7; 7 bases agree with TRBD2. Germline trimming cut 1 base from V and 6 bases from J; bases unmatched to any gene: 4. Germline CDR1 SGHTS, CDR2 YDEGEE. The CDR3 runs to 13 residues. In DNA form, the CDR3 reads TGTGCCAGCAGCTTGATTTCGGGAGGCGAGCAGTACTTC. Translated, it gives CASSLISGGEQYF.

The rearrangement joins TRBV7-9 to TRBJ1-3, with D perhaps TRBD1 (6 bases). Germline V gene lookup returns CDR1 SEHNR and CDR2 FQNEAQ (reference sequence). Trimming took off 4 bases at V and 4 bases at J, with 20 bases between the two ends. This CDR3 contains 17 residues. The CDR3 reads CASSSPLTGPPGNTIYF. CDR3 coding DNA: TGTGCCAGCAGCTCGCCGTTGACAGGACCTCCGGGAAACACCATATATTTT.

The rearrangement uses TRBV15 and TRBJ1-4; possibly TRBD1 for D (6 bases). Trimming left V 1 base short and J 7 bases short, with 13 bases between. The CDR3 runs 15 residues. Germline V gene data show CDR1 as LNHNV and CDR2 as YYDKDF (reference sequence). The CDR3 DNA sequence: TGTGCCACCAGCAGAGCCCTGGTAGGGGGTGAAAAACTGTTTTTT. Protein sequence: CATSRALVGGEKLFF.